This T cell receptor (beta chain) was sequenced during a study of TIL therapy for anti-PD-1-resistant metastatic lung cancer. Study in general: Most patients had lung adenocarcinoma; a handful of tumors were EGFR-mutant, two ALK-rearranged; half smoked currently or formerly.

The time point: pre-treatment sample, taken before nivolumab and TIL therapy. Most excised metastases sampled were pleural nodules or supraclavicular lymph nodes. Sequencing used immunoSEQ v3. TCRdb's table, derived via immunoSEQ multiplex PCR, lists solely in-frame clones and lacks some. The sample holds around 26,000 clones, roughly 63% seen once. CDR1 and CDR2 from the germline V gene are SGHVS and FQNEAQ. CDR3 length equals 17 residues. After removal of 5 bases from V and 7 bases from J, the junction contained 14 bases not matched to a gene. This rearrangement joins TRBV7-8 to TRBJ2-1, with 10 positions matching TRBD2. Sequences were derived from tumor tissue, sampled at baseline. The TCR sequence derives from a woman between 30 and 85 years old with non-small cell lung cancer. DNA of the CDR3: TGTGCCAGCAGCCGTAAAGGAAGCGGGAGGGCCGCGAATGAGCAGTTCTTC. Amino acids: CASSRKGSGRAANEQFF.